The 26 T cell receptor beta chains presented below share a single source sample, sequenced in a study of shared clonotypes between healthy human individuals. The repertoire was sequenced with immunoSEQ multiplex PCR; TCRdb's copy has only in-frame clones and lacks some. The table has around 2,000,000 clones, about 95% seen once. The source material was naive CD4+ T cells sorted from blood. Described subset: CD45RA+ positively selected. The receptors were gathered from a young man in good health.

The V and J genes are TRBV4-1 and TRBJ2-1; no clear D. The CDR3 totals 13 residues. Germline lookup yields CDR1 MGHRA and CDR2 YSYEKL. V was pared by 1 base and J by 6 bases, with 7 bases between. CDR3 in amino acids: CASSQVRSNEQFF. The CDR3 DNA is TGCGCCAGCAGCCAAGTTAGGAGCAATGAGCAGTTCTTC.

This clone was counted ten times or more. The rearrangement joins TRBV2 to TRBJ2-7; D might be TRBD2 (6 bases). Trimming took off 8 bases at V and 6 bases at J, with 11 bases between the two ends. This CDR3 has 11 amino acids. Germline V lookup: CDR1 SNHLY, CDR2 FYNNEI. CDR3 sequence reads: CASQRVLEQYF. The CDR3 region has the DNA TGTGCCAGCCAGCGGGTCCTCGAGCAGTACTTC.

The chain carries TRBV4-1 and TRBJ2-7; D is possibly TRBD2 (6 bases). The CDR3 is made up of 15 amino acids. V was shortened by 3 bases and J by 2 bases, with 14 bases between the two germline ends. Per germline, CDR1 MGHRA and CDR2 YSYEKL. CDR3 amino acids: CASSQRLGLPYEQYF. CDR3 bases: TGCGCCAGCAGCCAGCGACTAGGACTTCCCTACGAGCAGTACTTC.

The J gene is TRBJ1-4, the V gene TRBV6-1, with D tentatively TRBD1 (5 bases). CDR1 is MNHNS and CDR2 is SASEGT in the germline V gene. The V gene lost 2 bases and the J gene lost 6 bases, with 10 bases spanning the gap. This CDR3 has 14 residues. The CDR3 region is CASSEIGADEKLFF. DNA of the CDR3: TGTGCCAGCAGTGAAATAGGGGCGGATGAAAAACTGTTTTTT.

The V gene is TRBV4-1, the J gene TRBJ2-3; 8 bases agree with TRBD2. Trimming cost V 1 base and J 5 bases; bases outside gene matches: 5. The CDR3 has 15 amino acids. Per the germline V gene, CDR1 is MGHRA and CDR2 is YSYEKL. The CDR3 DNA follows: TGCGCCAGCAGCCAAGTAACTAGCGGCCTAGATACGCAGTATTTT. Translation gives CASSQVTSGLDTQYF.

In nucleotides, the CDR3 is TGTGCCAGCAGCCCTAGTCGGAGGGCCTACGAGCAGTACTTC. It yields the protein CASSPSRRAYEQYF. The chain is built from TRBV7-9 and TRBJ2-7; the D gene is possibly TRBD2 (6 bases). V was cut by 5 bases and J by 2 bases, with 13 bases left in between. CDR3 length equals 14 residues. Germline V gene sequence: CDR1 SEHNR, CDR2 FQNEAQ (reference sequence).

The V and J genes are TRBV27 and TRBJ2-4, with D uncertain. Germline lookup yields CDR1 MNHEY and CDR2 SMNVEV (reference sequence). The CDR3 has 15 residues. Trimming took 5 bases from V and 0 from J, leaving 11 bases between them. In DNA, the CDR3 is TGTGCCAGCAGTCCACAGCAACTAGCCAAAAACATTCAGTACTTC. The encoded protein is CASSPQQLAKNIQYF.

This clone was recorded many times. This chain links TRBV15 with TRBJ2-5, with unresolved D. Germline values: CDR1 LNHNV, CDR2 YYDKDF (reference sequence). Trimming took off 5 bases at V and 7 bases at J, with 8 bases between the two ends. The CDR3 contains 11 residues. The CDR3 nucleotides are TGTGCCACCAGCGGGTTAGGGACCCAGTACTTC. Translated, it gives CATSGLGTQYF.

The rearrangement uses TRBV5-6 and TRBJ2-2; D unclear. The CDR3 runs to 13 residues. The V and J ends lost 2 bases and 6 bases respectively, with 8 bases between them. In germline, CDR1 is SGHDT, CDR2 YYEEEE. DNA of the CDR3: TGTGCCAGCAGCTTCCTACCATCCGGGGAGCTGTTTTTT. Protein: CASSFLPSGELFF.

CDR3 sequence (DNA): TGTGCCAGCAGTTTGGACAGGGGAAGCCAGCCCCAGCATTTT. This translates into CASSLDRGSQPQHF. The V call is TRBV28, the J call TRBJ1-5; TRBD1 agrees at 9 bases. Germline V gene data show CDR1 as MDHEN and CDR2 as SYDVKM. The CDR3 covers 14 residues. V was pared by 3 bases and J by 7 bases, with 4 bases of the junction left unmatched.

The V call is TRBV28, the J call TRBJ1-6; D is unresolved. Trimming shortened V by 6 bases and J by 0 bases, and 21 bases separated the two germline ends. The CDR3 is 19 amino acids. Germline V CDR1 and CDR2: MDHEN, SYDVKM. The CDR3 spells CASSPSPGGGSSYNSPLHF. The CDR3 nucleotides read TGTGCCAGCAGCCCATCCCCAGGCGGAGGGAGCTCCTATAATTCACCCCTCCACTTT.

The genes are TRBV28 and TRBJ2-3; D gene unclear. V was trimmed by 4 bases and J by 5 bases, leaving 10 bases between them. The CDR3 runs 13 residues. The germline V gene encodes CDR1 MDHEN and CDR2 SYDVKM. The DNA for the CDR3 is TGTGCCAGCAGTTCCCCAACTTTAGATACGCAGTATTTT. This codes for CASSSPTLDTQYF.

The gene calls are TRBV6-5 and TRBJ2-7, with 9 bases fitting TRBD2. The CDR3 is 15 residues long. Looked up from germline, CDR1 is MNHEY and CDR2 is SVGAGI. With 4 bases clipped from V and 2 bases from J, the junction kept 6 bases outside the gene matches. The CDR3 DNA is TGTGCCAGCAGTTCCGCGGGGACTAGCACCTACGAGCAGTACTTC. Encoded protein: CASSSAGTSTYEQYF.

The rearrangement uses TRBV29-1 and TRBJ2-2, with TRBD1 identical over 9 bases. The length of the CDR3 is 15 residues. Per germline, CDR1 SQVTM and CDR2 ANQGSEA. V was clipped by 7 bases and J by 5 bases; unmatched bases: 11. CDR3 nucleotide sequence: TGCAGCGGCTGGACAGAGGACAGGGGAACCGGGGAGCTGTTTTTT. This sequence encodes CSGWTEDRGTGELFF.

This clone was seen a single time. The chain has TRBV6-6 and TRBJ2-7; tentative D call: TRBD1 (6 bases). Trimming left V 7 bases short and J 0 bases short, with 10 bases between. Germline V gene lookup returns CDR1 MNHNY and CDR2 SVGAGI (reference sequence). This CDR3 is built from 13 residues. The CDR3 is CASTQGDSYEQYF. CDR3 DNA: TGTGCCAGCACACAGGGAGACTCCTACGAGCAGTACTTC.

The chain employs TRBV28 and TRBJ1-4; D remains ambiguous. The CDR3 has 14 amino acids. CDR1 is MDHEN, CDR2 SYDVKM, per germline. V dropped 8 bases and J dropped 5 bases, with 15 bases sitting between them. This CDR3 is CASHQRTLNEKLFF. The CDR3 DNA sequence: TGTGCCAGCCACCAGAGGACCTTAAATGAAAAACTGTTTTTT.

The chain uses TRBV30 and TRBJ1-6, with D possibly matching TRBD1 (5 bases). This CDR3 is 15 amino acids long. V lost 0 bases, J lost 7 bases, and 13 bases lay in between. From germline, CDR1 is GTSNPN and CDR2 SVGIG (reference sequence). CDR3 nucleotide sequence: TGTGCCTGGAGTGTCCTCAGGGTGGGGAATTCACCCCTCCACTTT. Residues: CAWSVLRVGNSPLHF.

The chain employs TRBV6-5 and TRBJ2-7, with D possibly matching TRBD2 (6 bases). The CDR3 runs to 15 residues. Germline V gene data show CDR1 as MNHEY and CDR2 as SVGAGI. Trimming pared 0 bases from V and 3 bases from J, leaving 12 bases between. The CDR3 region is CASSYSGGGIYEQYF. The DNA of the CDR3 is TGTGCCAGCAGTTACTCAGGTGGGGGGATCTACGAGCAGTACTTC.

The V call is TRBV2, the J call TRBJ1-2, with TRBD1 matching over 9 bases. The CDR3 totals 13 residues. Looked up from germline, CDR1 is SNHLY and CDR2 is FYNNEI. Trimming took 10 bases from V and 3 from J; bases not matched to a gene: 6. CDR3 nucleotide sequence: TGTGCCACCCGGACAGGGGTCGACTATGGCTACACCTTC. Protein product: CATRTGVDYGYTF. The whole variable domain, filled in from reference TRBV2 and TRBJ1-2, reads EPEVTQTPSHQVTQMGQEVILRCVPISNHLYFYWYRQILGQKVEFLVSFYNNEISEKSEIFDDQFSVERPDGSNFTLKIRSTKLEDSAMYFCATRTGVDYGYTFGSGTRLTVV.

The chain joins TRBV30 to TRBJ2-5; 10 bases fit TRBD2. The CDR3 is made up of 16 amino acids. The V and J ends lost 0 bases and 5 bases, in that order; junction bases with no gene match: 9. CDR1 is GTSNPN and CDR2 is SVGIG in the germline V gene (reference sequence). In nucleotides, the CDR3 is TGTGCCTGGAGTGTACATTTGAGTAGCGGGGGGGAGACCCAGTACTTC. This codes for CAWSVHLSSGGETQYF.

This chain joins TRBV5-1 and TRBJ2-7, with a tentative D call TRBD1 (6 bases). Germline loops: CDR1 SGHRS, CDR2 YFSETQ. The germline V and J ends were trimmed by 2 bases and 3 bases, with 12 bases remaining between them. The CDR3 length is 14 residues. CDR3 sequence: CASSFPGAHYEQYF. The CDR3 DNA sequence: TGCGCCAGCAGCTTCCCAGGGGCCCACTACGAGCAGTACTTC.

This clone has a single count. The V gene is TRBV30, the J gene TRBJ1-2; 8 nucleotides agree with TRBD1. V lost 3 bases and J lost 4; bases outside the gene matches: 10. Germline loops: CDR1 GTSNPN, CDR2 SVGIG (reference sequence). The CDR3 length is 15 residues. CDR3 amino acids: CAWRPTGEVIYGYTF. CDR3 DNA: TGTGCCTGGAGGCCGACAGGGGAAGTCATCTATGGCTACACCTTC.

Comments on this clone: Other nucleotide sequences from this sample produce the same CDR3. The chain carries TRBV7-8 and TRBJ2-7; 10 bases agree with TRBD2. From germline, CDR1 is SGHVS and CDR2 FQNEAQ. CDR3 length: 18 amino acids. The ends lost 0 bases at V and 4 bases at J; junction bases unmatched: 12. CDR3 in DNA: TGTGCCAGCAGCTTAGCGGCACTAGCGGGACTGAGCTCATACGAGCAGTACTTC. Translated, it gives CASSLAALAGLSSYEQYF.

The chain employs TRBV30 and TRBJ2-3, with D perhaps TRBD1 (6 bases). Trimming shortened V by 8 bases and J by 1 base, and 10 bases separated the two germline ends. The CDR3 has 12 residues. Germline CDR1 is GTSNPN and CDR2 is SVGIG (reference sequence). The CDR3 nucleotides are TGTGCCCTGGGGGCCGGCACAGATACGCAGTATTTT. Translating gives CALGAGTDTQYF.

Comment on this clone: Additional DNA sequences in this sample encode the identical CDR3. The rearrangement joins TRBV18 to TRBJ2-1; D is possibly TRBD2 (7 bases). The CDR3 has 15 residues. Trimming took 1 base from V and 1 from J, leaving 8 bases between them. From germline, CDR1 is KGHSH and CDR2 LQKENI. CDR3 nucleotides: TGTGCCAGCTCACCACAGGGGGGGTCCTACAATGAGCAGTTCTTC. This codes for CASSPQGGSYNEQFF.

V usage is TRBV7-9 and J usage is TRBJ1-3, with 7 bases aligning to TRBD1. The germline gives CDR1 SEHNR, CDR2 FQNEAQ (reference sequence). The CDR3 has 16 amino acids. V gave up 5 bases and J gave up 4 bases; unmatched junction bases: 11. The CDR3 here is CASSTTPTGSGNTIYF. DNA of the CDR3: TGTGCCAGCAGCACAACCCCGACAGGGTCGGGAAACACCATATATTTT.